This T cell receptor beta chain was recovered during a study of coeliac disease. Points from the study as a whole: The authors judged this method unsuitable for unbiased gliadin-specific T cell detection. In active celiac disease, intraepithelial and lamina propria TRB and TRG repertoires were less clonal than controls.

Sequencing used one aliquot of approximately 490,000 cells per fraction. As for this clone: Its target is not known.

Germline V gene data show CDR1 as SGHTA and CDR2 as FQGNSA. Trimming stripped 5 bases from V and 5 bases from J, with 12 bases between. The CDR3 spans 13 residues. Data came from immunoSEQ multiplex PCR; TCRdb stores just in-frame clones and leaves some out. Among a few thousand clones listed, around 67% were seen once. The origin of this receptor is a man aged 65 to 79 with active celiac disease. Sequencing was done on a sample of intraepithelial lymphocytes from the gut. The V gene is TRBV7-2, the J gene TRBJ1-1; D may be TRBD1 (6 bases). This CDR3 reads CASSIDRRTEAFF. The CDR3, as DNA: TGTGCCAGCAGCATCGACAGGAGGACTGAAGCTTTCTTT.